This T cell receptor (beta chain) was sequenced in a study of cytomegalovirus exposure and HLA in healthy donors. Overall study: The early release's HLA-typed donors yielded 78 million or so unique TCRs. Findings of the study overall: In a later analysis, a missense DCLRE1C variant was linked to TCR beta V- and J-gene trimming.

This clone was seen a few times. No antigen is known for it. 13 Jbeta primers and 60 Vbeta primers were used for the PCR. Authors' analysis steps: An analysis that came later counted approximately 76 million unique TCR beta chains, roughly 11 million shared. Using immunoSEQ multiplex PCR, the repertoire was profiled, and TCRdb retains in-frame clones only, with some absent. V, J and clone size are taken as reported in that table, and D and trimming were inferred from the DNA itself. The sample lists over 150,000 clones, around 68% occurring once. This CDR3 spans 16 amino acids. J lost 3 bases, V lost 4 bases, and 7 bases had no gene match. Per the germline V gene, CDR1 is SGHNT and CDR2 is YENEEA. Every donor was a healthy person donating bone marrow.

This sequence originates from a man in his fifties in good health and CMV-seronegative. The sequenced sample consisted of PBMCs. The chain employs TRBV11-3 and TRBJ2-1; 9 bases match TRBD1. The CDR3 DNA reads as TGTGCCAGCAGCTCGGCCTGGACAGGGGACTACAATGAGCAGTTCTTC. As protein: CASSSAWTGDYNEQFF.